These T cell receptor beta chains were read from a single sample in a study of T cell responses to AZD1222 COVID-19 vaccine. The table came from immunoSEQ multiplex PCR; TCRdb's copy has only in-frame clones and leaves some out. Counted here are some 91,000 clones, around 86% occurring once; the ten biggest clones make up 2% to 2.5%. Specimen: peripheral blood, collected on day 0 of AZD1222 vaccination. All receptors come from an adult in good health. Both conserved end residues are part of each CDR3. A D gene is named only where the DNA matches it firmly. The size entry is marked missing in some rows and otherwise reads once, few, many or a size class.

v_call	d_call	clone_size	cdr3_length	j_call	cdr3_nt	cdr3_aa
TRBV9	TRBD1	NA	15	TRBJ1-6	TGTGCCAGCAGCTCAAGTCCCGGGACAGGGATCAGCTTGAACTTT	CASSSSPGTGISLNF
TRBV5-5	NA	NA	12	TRBJ2-7	TGTGCCAGCAGCTCCCAGGGGTACGAGCAGTACTTC	CASSSQGYEQYF
TRBV30	NA	NA	15	TRBJ1-6	TGTGCCTGGAGTGTAAAGGGGAGGGATAATTCACCCCTCCACTTT	CAWSVKGRDNSPLHF
TRBV3-1/TRBV3-2	NA	once	14	TRBJ1-1	TGTGCCAGCAGCCAAGTAAGAGGCAACACTGAAGCTTTCTTT	CASSQVRGNTEAFF
TRBV7-9	NA	NA	15	TRBJ2-2	TGTGCCAGCAGCGGGAGGCCTTCGAACACCGGGGAGCTGTTTTTT	CASSGRPSNTGELFF
TRBV28	NA	NA	16	TRBJ2-1	TGTGCCAGCAGTCCCGACAAGAGAGTAGTAAGGGTTGAGCAGTTCTTC	CASSPDKRVVRVEQFF
TRBV19	NA	once	17	TRBJ1-5	TGTGCCAGTAGTATAGGTCAGTGGGGGGATAGCAATCAGCCCCAGCATTTT	CASSIGQWGDSNQPQHF
TRBV5-6	TRBD1	NA	14	TRBJ1-1	TGTGCCAGCAGCTCCGGGACAGCAACCACTGAAGCTTTCTTT	CASSSGTATTEAFF
TRBV15	TRBD1	NA	16	TRBJ1-5	TGTGCCACCAGAATAGGGACAGGGCCCTTCAATCAGCCCCAGCATTTT	CATRIGTGPFNQPQHF
TRBV7-6	TRBD1	NA	16	TRBJ2-7	TGTGCCAGCAGCTTGGACAACCGGGACAGCCTTAAGGAGCAGTACTTC	CASSLDNRDSLKEQYF
TRBV19	TRBD1	NA	18	TRBJ1-1	TGTGCCAGTAGTATTAAAATTTGGGACAGGCGTCCCTACACTGAAGCTTTCTTT	CASSIKIWDRRPYTEAFF
TRBV19	TRBD2	NA	16	TRBJ2-1	TGTGCCAGTAGTCCCTATAGCGGGGAGCCCTACAATGAGCAGTTCTTC	CASSPYSGEPYNEQFF
TRBV5-6	NA	NA	15	TRBJ2-3	TGTGCCAGCAGCTTCGGCTTGGAAAGGGCAGATACGCAGTATTTT	CASSFGLERADTQYF
TRBV20-1	NA	NA	11	TRBJ2-7	TGCAGTGCTACGCTAGTATACGAGCAGTACTTC	CSATLVYEQYF
TRBV7-8	NA	NA	14	TRBJ2-7	TGTGCCAGCGGGAAGCGGCAGGGGGGATACGAGCAGTACTTC	CASGKRQGGYEQYF
TRBV5-1	NA	NA	15	TRBJ2-7	TGCGCCAGCAGCCCGGGGGCAGGGGCCCCCTACGAGCAGTACTTC	CASSPGAGAPYEQYF
TRBV4-3	NA	NA	15	TRBJ2-7	TGCGCCAGCAGCCAAGACCCAGGACCCTCCTACGAGCAGTACTTC	CASSQDPGPSYEQYF
TRBV11-3	TRBD1	NA	13	TRBJ1-1	TGTGCCAGCAGCAGGGACAGGGGGACTGAAGCTTTCTTT	CASSRDRGTEAFF
TRBV10-3	NA	NA	14	TRBJ1-2	TGTGCCATCAGTGAGTCTGGGGGTGTCTATGGCTACACCTTC	CAISESGGVYGYTF
TRBV30	NA	NA	12	TRBJ2-1	TGTGCCTGGAGTAGGGGACGAAATGAGCAGTTCTTC	CAWSRGRNEQFF
TRBV19	NA	NA	14	TRBJ2-1	TGTGCCAGTAGCAGGGGACCGGCCTACAATGAGCAGTTCTTC	CASSRGPAYNEQFF
TRBV7-3	TRBD1	NA	15	TRBJ1-2	TGTGCCAGCAGCCCTGGGACAGGGGCTAACTATGGCTACACCTTC	CASSPGTGANYGYTF
TRBV11-2	TRBD2	NA	16	TRBJ2-1	TGTGCCAGCAGCCGTACAGCGGGGGGGCGAGGGAATGAGCAGTTCTTC	CASSRTAGGRGNEQFF
TRBV3-1/TRBV3-2	NA	few	13	TRBJ1-1	TGTGCCAGCAGCCCGGTTAGGACATCAGAAGCTTTCTTT	CASSPVRTSEAFF
TRBV2	NA	NA	17	TRBJ2-1	TGTGCCAGCAGTGAAGGGGGTTTCTCTACCTCCTACAATGAGCAGTTCTTC	CASSEGGFSTSYNEQFF
TRBV9	TRBD2	NA	16	TRBJ2-5	TGTGCCAGCAGCGTAGGTGGACTAGCGGGAGAAGAGACCCAGTACTTC	CASSVGGLAGEETQYF
TRBV19	NA	NA	15	TRBJ2-1	TGTGCCAGTAGTATTGTACAGGGTGGCTACAATGAGCAGTTCTTC	CASSIVQGGYNEQFF
TRBV27	TRBD1	NA	15	TRBJ1-2	TGTGCCAGCAGTTCCTGGACAGGGTCGTACTCTGGCTACACCTTC	CASSSWTGSYSGYTF
TRBV2	NA	NA	14	TRBJ2-3	TGTGCCAGCAGTGAAGAGGTGAACTTGGTTACGCAGTATTTT	CASSEEVNLVTQYF
TRBV7-9	NA	NA	13	TRBJ1-1	TGTGCCAGCAGCCTGACCGTTACAGGTGAAGCTTTCTTT	CASSLTVTGEAFF
TRBV19	NA	NA	15	TRBJ1-3	TGTGCCAGTAGTATTGGGGTGTTCTCTGGAAACACCATATATTTT	CASSIGVFSGNTIYF
TRBV10-2	TRBD2	NA	17	TRBJ2-7	TGCGCCAGCAGTGAGACGCCCGGACTAGCGGCCGCCTACGAGCAGTACTTC	CASSETPGLAAAYEQYF
TRBV28	TRBD1	NA	16	TRBJ1-1	TGTGCCAGCAGATCCTCGGGGGGACAGGGAGACACTGAAGCTTTCTTT	CASRSSGGQGDTEAFF
TRBV27	NA	NA	12	TRBJ1-6	TGTGCCAGCACCGCCTATAATTCACCCCTCCACTTT	CASTAYNSPLHF
TRBV5-1	TRBD1	NA	13	TRBJ1-4	TGCGCCAGCAGCTTAGGGACAGCGGAAAAACTGTTTTTT	CASSLGTAEKLFF
TRBV28	NA	NA	13	TRBJ1-2	TGTGCCAGCAGTGACAGTGCTAACTATGGCTACACCTTC	CASSDSANYGYTF
TRBV5-5	TRBD2	NA	16	TRBJ2-1	TGTGCCAGCAGCTTGCCTAGCGGGAGTCTGTACAATGAGCAGTTCTTC	CASSLPSGSLYNEQFF
TRBV3-1/TRBV3-2	NA	NA	15	TRBJ1-2	TGTGCCAGCAGCCAAGAAGGGAAGGGAGAGGGTGGCTACACCTTC	CASSQEGKGEGGYTF
TRBV25-1	NA	NA	13	TRBJ1-2	TGTGCCAGCAGTGAGGAAGGCCCCTATGGCTACACCTTC	CASSEEGPYGYTF
TRBV5-1	NA	NA	14	TRBJ2-7	TGCGCCAGCAGCCCCTCAGGGCCTTACGCCGAGCAGTACTTC	CASSPSGPYAEQYF
TRBV19	NA	NA	15	TRBJ1-4	TGTGCCAGTAGCCAGGGGATTGCAACTAATGAAAAACTGTTTTTT	CASSQGIATNEKLFF
TRBV12-3/TRBV12-4	NA	NA	12	TRBJ2-5	TGTGCCAGCAGACGTAAAGGGGAGACCCAGTACTTC	CASRRKGETQYF